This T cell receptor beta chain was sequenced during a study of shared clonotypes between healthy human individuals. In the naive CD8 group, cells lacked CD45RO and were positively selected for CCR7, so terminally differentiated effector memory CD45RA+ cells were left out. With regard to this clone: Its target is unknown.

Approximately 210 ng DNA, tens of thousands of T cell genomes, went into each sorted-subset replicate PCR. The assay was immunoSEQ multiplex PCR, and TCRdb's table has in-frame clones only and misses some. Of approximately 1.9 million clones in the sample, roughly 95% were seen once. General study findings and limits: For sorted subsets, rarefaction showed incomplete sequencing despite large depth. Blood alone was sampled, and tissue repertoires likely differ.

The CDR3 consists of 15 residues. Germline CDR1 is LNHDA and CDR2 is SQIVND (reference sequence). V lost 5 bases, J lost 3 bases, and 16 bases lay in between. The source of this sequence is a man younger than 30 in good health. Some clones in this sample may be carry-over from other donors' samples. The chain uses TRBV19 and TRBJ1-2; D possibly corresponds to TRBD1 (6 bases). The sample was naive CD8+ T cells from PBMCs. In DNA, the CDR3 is TGTGCCAGTAGTGGGATGGCGGGGGCTGACTATGGCTACACCTTC. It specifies CASSGMAGADYGYTF.